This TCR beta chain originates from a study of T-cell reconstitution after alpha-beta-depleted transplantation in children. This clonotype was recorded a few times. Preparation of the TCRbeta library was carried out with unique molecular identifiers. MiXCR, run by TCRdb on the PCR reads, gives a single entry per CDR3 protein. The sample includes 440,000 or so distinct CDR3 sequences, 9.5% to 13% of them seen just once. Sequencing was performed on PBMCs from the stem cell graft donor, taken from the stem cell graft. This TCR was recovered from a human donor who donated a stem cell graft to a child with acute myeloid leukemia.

CDR3 residues: CASRPGLTYNEQFF. DNA for the CDR3: TGTGCCAGCAGACCGGGACTCACCTACAATGAGCAGTTCTTC. V usage is TRBV6-5 and J usage is TRBJ2-1, with D possibly TRBD2 on 6 matching bases. The CDR3 runs to 14 residues. From germline, CDR1 is MNHEY and CDR2 SVGAGI. V gave up 6 bases and J gave up 2 bases, with 11 bases separating them.